The 9 T cell receptor beta chains below come from one sample, sequenced in a study of T-cell reconstitution after alpha-beta-depleted transplantation in children. The authors prepared the TCRbeta library with unique molecular identifiers. TCRdb redid the calling of the PCR reads with MiXCR, one entry per CDR3 protein. The data contain 200,000 or so distinct CDR3 sequences, roughly 9.1% of them seen just once; the ten biggest clones take up about a third. The source material was PBMCs, mostly from graft donor cells, sampled 360 days after TCRalphabeta/CD19-depleted stem cell transplant. The source of these receptors is a male patient between 2 and 10 years old who had a stem cell transplant for acute myeloid leukemia, so the T cells may come from the graft donor.

This clonotype was counted at least ten times. The chain carries TRBV20-1 and TRBJ2-5; the D gene is possibly TRBD2 (8 bases). The CDR3 extends over 14 amino acids. CDR1 and CDR2 from the germline V gene are DFQATT and SNEGSKA (reference sequence). The germline V and J ends were trimmed by 4 bases and 3 bases, with 15 bases remaining between them. The CDR3 sequence is CSATGGDSKETQYF. The CDR3 DNA sequence: TGCAGTGCTACCGGGGGGGACAGTAAAGAGACCCAGTACTTC.

This clonotype was counted between two and nine times. The chain combines TRBV4-2 with TRBJ2-1, with 12 bases that match TRBD2. Germline V CDR1 and CDR2: LGHNA, YNFKEQ. This CDR3 is 17 amino acids long. Trimming cost V 0 bases and J 7 bases; bases outside gene matches: 7. The CDR3 region has the DNA TGTGCCAGCAGCCAAGAAGGGCTAGCGGGAGGGCCAAATGAGCAGTTCTTC. As protein: CASSQEGLAGGPNEQFF.

The DNA of the CDR3 is TGTGCCAGCAGAGGCCTGTCTAGCGGACAAGAGACCCAGTACTTC. Encoded protein: CASRGLSSGQETQYF. The rearrangement joins TRBV27 to TRBJ2-5; 7 positions agree with TRBD2. This CDR3 has 15 amino acids. Losses at the gene ends were 6 bases for V and 2 bases for J; bases not matched to a gene: 9. CDR1 and CDR2 (germline): MNHEY, SMNVEV (reference sequence).

The chain has TRBV2 and TRBJ2-1; 8 bases are a match to TRBD2. This CDR3 is 14 amino acids long. The germline CDR1 and CDR2 sequences are SNHLY and FYNNEI. The trim removed 1 base at V and 16 bases at J, leaving 12 bases unmatched. CDR3: CASSEEGRGAPNFF. CDR3 bases: TGTGCCAGCAGTGAAGAGGGGCGGGGGGCCCCCAATTTCTTC.

Concerning this clonotype: In this CDR3 the conserved last residue, phenylalanine or tryptophan, is missing, so a read error is likely. Because the CDR3's place on the DNA is in doubt, the DNA is left out and the CDR3 is given as listed by TCRdb. This chain links TRBV7-9 with TRBJ1-1; TRBD1, the table's D call, lacks a check against the DNA. Germline V lookup: CDR1 SEHNR, CDR2 FQNEAQ (reference sequence). The CDR3 has 11 amino acids, counting both end residues. The CDR3 is CASSSNHDSRY.

This clonotype was seen repeatedly, ten times or more. The chain employs TRBV20-1 and TRBJ2-1; the match to TRBD1 covers 9 bases. V lost 3 bases to trimming and J lost 7 bases; unmatched junction nucleotides: 7. The germline gives CDR1 DFQATT, CDR2 SNEGSKA (reference sequence). The CDR3 is 14 amino acids. CDR3 amino acids: CSASRDRVRNEQFF. The CDR3 DNA sequence: TGCAGTGCTAGTCGGGACAGGGTTCGGAATGAGCAGTTCTTC.

This clonotype has ten or more counts. This rearrangement joins TRBV9 to TRBJ2-7; 8 nucleotides match TRBD1. The CDR3 length is 15 residues. Germline loops: CDR1 SGDLS, CDR2 YYNGEE. Trimming at V came to 0 bases and at J to 3 bases, leaving 5 bases not matched to a gene. The CDR3 region has the DNA TGTGCCAGCAGCGTAGCCGGGACAGGATTCTACGAGCAGTACTTC. This gives the protein CASSVAGTGFYEQYF.

This clonotype was found a few times. The CDR3 spells CSARGLLGTEAFF. The DNA for the CDR3 is TGCAGTGCTAGAGGGCTCCTTGGGACTGAAGCTTTCTTT. V usage is TRBV20-1 and J usage is TRBJ1-1; no firm D call. Trimming removed 1 base at V and 5 bases at J, with 11 bases between. The CDR3 has 13 amino acids. In germline, CDR1 is DFQATT, CDR2 SNEGSKA (reference sequence).

The V call is TRBV6-1, the J call TRBJ2-2; no clear D. The CDR3 sequence is 16 residues long. Deletions cut 2 bases from V and 0 bases from J, with 10 bases between. Germline V gene lookup returns CDR1 MNHNS and CDR2 SASEGT. The CDR3, as DNA: TGTGCCAGCAGTGAAACCATATTGGCGAACACCGGGGAGCTGTTTTTT. Encoded protein: CASSETILANTGELFF.